The clone carrying this TCR beta chain was picked up one time. Antigen unknown. The data were obtained in a study of shared clonotypes between healthy human individuals. In the study overall: Donor composition was a couple of women and three men, aged 18 to 49. Study-level points and caveats: About 5% was the fraction of naive CD4 clonotypes found shared across several donors. Sorted-subset sequencing was shown by rarefaction to be incomplete despite large depth.

DNA at 200 ng, tens of thousands of T cell genomes, went into sorted-subset replicate PCRs. Produced via immunoSEQ multiplex PCR; TCRdb's table is partial and in-frame only. The table shows around 650,000 clones, with about 96% occurring only once. Cells designated naive CD8 were CD45RO-negative and were positively selected for CCR7, with terminally differentiated effector memory CD45RA+ cells excluded. This clonotype was sampled from a woman in her twenties or thirties in good health. Sequencing was carried out using naive CD8+ T cells sorted from blood.

CDR3 bases: TGTGCCAGCAGTTTAAGTCTAGCTCTCTACGAGCAGTACTTC. Amino acid sequence: CASSLSLALYEQYF. The chain links TRBV28 to TRBJ2-7, with D perhaps TRBD2 (5 bases). The CDR3 is made up of 14 amino acids. With 2 bases removed from V and 3 bases from J, the gap between germline ends came to 11 bases. CDR1 MDHEN and CDR2 SYDVKM come from the germline V gene.